This T cell receptor (beta chain) was profiled in a study of T-cell memory formation after mild COVID-19. This clonotype was counted between two and nine times. TCRdb passed the 5' RACE reads through MiXCR, listing each CDR3 protein once. The sample lists about 150,000 distinct CDR3 sequences; approximately 25% were seen once. This CDR3 contains 19 residues. Trimming stripped 1 base from V and 0 bases from J, with 18 bases between. The TCR sequence derives from an adult woman who had mild COVID-19 (a few samples of this study predate the infection). Cell type and time point are not known. The chain carries TRBV12-3 or TRBV12-4 and TRBJ1-4; no clear D. Sequenced: PBMCs or a T cell subset sorted from them (not recorded which). CDR3 protein: CASSLEDLTPEATNEKLFF. The CDR3 DNA reads TGTGCCAGCAGTTTAGAGGACCTAACTCCTGAGGCAACTAATGAAAAACTGTTTTTT.